This section outlines one T cell receptor (beta chain) sequence together with its context. Antigen specificity is unknown. The germline V gene encodes CDR1 KGHSY and CDR2 FQNENV. CDR3 length: 13 amino acids. Trimming took off 2 bases at V and 5 bases at J, with 9 bases between the two ends. This record belongs to a study of beta chain features in type 1 diabetes. Study overall: Age and gender were similar between patients and healthy donors, as were cell yields. Study-wide points: HLA influence on TCRB rearrangement stayed unresolved here. For Type 1 diabetes patients, all four CD4+ subsets carried TCRB CDR3s that were moderately but significantly shorter. Patients' naive, central memory and Treg TCRB repertoires seemed closer to one another than those of healthy donors.

The whole isolated RNA underwent reverse transcription, so sequencing captured expressed TCRB transcripts. Sequenced by immunoSEQ multiplex PCR; TCRdb stores in-frame clones only, minus some. The sample lists more than 300,000 clones, 6.5% to 10% seen once, with around 0.45% in the top ten. The specimen was central memory CD4+ T cells from blood. The chain is built from TRBV16 and TRBJ1-2; maybe TRBD1 (6 bases). The sequence was obtained from a woman aged 18-30 years in good health. Here the CDR3 reads CASSQGQGYGYTF. CDR3 nucleotide sequence: TGTGCCAGCAGCCAAGGGCAGGGGTATGGCTACACCTTC.